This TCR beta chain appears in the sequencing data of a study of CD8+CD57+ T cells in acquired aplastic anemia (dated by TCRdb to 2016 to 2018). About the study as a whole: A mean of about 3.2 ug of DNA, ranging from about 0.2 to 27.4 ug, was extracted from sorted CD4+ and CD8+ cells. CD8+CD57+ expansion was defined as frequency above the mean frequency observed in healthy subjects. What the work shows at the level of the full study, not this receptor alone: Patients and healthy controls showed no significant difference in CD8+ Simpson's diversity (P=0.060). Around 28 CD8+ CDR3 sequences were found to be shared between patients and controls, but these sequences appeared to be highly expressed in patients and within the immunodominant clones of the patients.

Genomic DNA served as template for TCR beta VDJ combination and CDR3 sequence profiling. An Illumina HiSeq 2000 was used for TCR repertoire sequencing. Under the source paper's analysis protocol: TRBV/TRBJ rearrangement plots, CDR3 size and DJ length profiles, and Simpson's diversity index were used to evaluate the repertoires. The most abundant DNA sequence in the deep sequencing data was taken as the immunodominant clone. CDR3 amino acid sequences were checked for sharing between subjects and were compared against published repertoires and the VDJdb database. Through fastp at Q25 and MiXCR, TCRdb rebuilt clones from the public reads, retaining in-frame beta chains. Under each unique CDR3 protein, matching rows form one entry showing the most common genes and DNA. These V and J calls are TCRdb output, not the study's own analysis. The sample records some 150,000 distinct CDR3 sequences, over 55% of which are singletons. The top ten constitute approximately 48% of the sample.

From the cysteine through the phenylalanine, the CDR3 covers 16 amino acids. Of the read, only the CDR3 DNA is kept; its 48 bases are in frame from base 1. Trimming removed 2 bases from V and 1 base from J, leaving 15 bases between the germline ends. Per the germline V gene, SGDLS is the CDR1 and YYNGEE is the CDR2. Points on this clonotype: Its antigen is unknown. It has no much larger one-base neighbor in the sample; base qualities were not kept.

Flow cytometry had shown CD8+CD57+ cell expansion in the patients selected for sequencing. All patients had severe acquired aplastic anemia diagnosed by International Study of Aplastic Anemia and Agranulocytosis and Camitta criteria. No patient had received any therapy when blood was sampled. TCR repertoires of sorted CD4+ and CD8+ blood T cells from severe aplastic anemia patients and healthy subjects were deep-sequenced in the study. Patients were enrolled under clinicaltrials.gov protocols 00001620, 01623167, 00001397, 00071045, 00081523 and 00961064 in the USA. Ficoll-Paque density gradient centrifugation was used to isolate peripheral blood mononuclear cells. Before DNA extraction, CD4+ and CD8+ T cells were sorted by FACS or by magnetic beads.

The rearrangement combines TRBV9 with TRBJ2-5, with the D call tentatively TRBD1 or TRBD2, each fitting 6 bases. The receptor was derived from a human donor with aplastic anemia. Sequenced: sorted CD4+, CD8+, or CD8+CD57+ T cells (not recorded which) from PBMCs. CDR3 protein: CASSVIPSGAQETQYF. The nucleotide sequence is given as TGTGCCAGCAGCGTTATCCCGTCGGGGGCCCAAGAGACCCAGTACTTC.